The 25 T cell receptor beta chains reported below all come from one sample, sequenced in a study of vaccination effects on CD4 cells after COVID-19. Viral peptide pools were used in the ViraFEST assay to expand antigen-specific CD4+ T cells, and sequencing came afterward. Between days 10 and 11 of culture, CD4+ T cells were separated out. The vaccine recipients had no prior SARS-CoV-2 infection, with negative nucleocapsid antibodies. What these receptors recognize is not known. The table came from immunoSEQ multiplex PCR; TCRdb's copy has only in-frame clones and leaves some out. The sample records 37,000 or so clones, 66% being singletons. The specimen comprised CD4+ T cells from PBMCs cultured with HCoV-OC43 spike peptides, sampled before COVID-19 vaccination. As to subset: HCoV-OC43 spike overlapping peptide pool stimulation. These receptors all stem from a human donor who received a COVID-19 vaccine.

This clone was counted a few times. The V call is TRBV4-2, the J call TRBJ2-2, with 9 bases matching TRBD2. From germline, CDR1 is LGHNA and CDR2 YNFKEQ. V was clipped by 7 bases and J by 3 bases; unmatched bases: 6. The length of the CDR3 is 15 residues. CDR3 amino acids: CASTLAGIDTGELFF. The CDR3 DNA is TGTGCCAGCACGCTAGCGGGAATTGACACCGGGGAGCTGTTTTTT.

The genes are TRBV12-3 or TRBV12-4 and TRBJ1-5; no reliable D call. Deletions cut 5 bases from V and 6 bases from J, with 11 bases between. The CDR3 is 13 amino acids. The CDR3 nucleotides read TGTGCCAGCAGTCTAGAATCATTTCAGCCCCAGCATTTT. It specifies CASSLESFQPQHF.

V gene TRBV28 combines with J gene TRBJ2-7; D not certain. The CDR3 runs 11 residues. V lost 0 bases, J lost 5 bases, and 2 bases lay in between. Per the germline V gene, CDR1 is MDHEN and CDR2 is SYDVKM. CDR3 in amino acids: CASSLWDEQYF. In nucleotides, the CDR3 is TGTGCCAGCAGTTTATGGGACGAGCAGTACTTC.

The chain links TRBV3-1 (or the pseudogene TRBV3-2) to TRBJ1-6, with TRBD1 matching over 9 bases. The CDR3 spans 16 residues. CDR1 LGHDT and CDR2 YNNKEL come from the germline V gene (reference sequence). V dropped 2 bases and J dropped 7; count of bases not matched to a gene: 6. The CDR3 DNA is TGTGCCAGCAGCCAAAACCCGACAGGGGGGAATTCACCCCTCCACTTT. It specifies CASSQNPTGGNSPLHF.

The V gene is TRBV11-2, the J gene TRBJ1-5, with TRBD1 matching 7 bases. Trimming at V came to 2 bases and at J to 6 bases, leaving 7 bases not matched to a gene. The CDR3 has 15 residues. Germline-derived CDR1 and CDR2 are SGHAT and FQNNGV. In DNA form, the CDR3 reads TGTGCCAGCAGCTTATTGACAGGGAAGGGTCAGCCCCAGCATTTT. It translates to CASSLLTGKGQPQHF.

The chain is built from TRBV7-2 and TRBJ2-3; no firm D call. The germline V and J ends were trimmed by 0 bases and 0 bases, with 7 bases remaining between them. CDR3 size: 15 residues. Germline V CDR1 and CDR2: SGHTA, FQGNSA. CDR3 region: CASSLALVSTDTQYF. CDR3 bases: TGTGCCAGCAGCTTAGCCCTAGTGAGCACAGATACGCAGTATTTT.

J is TRBJ2-7 and V is TRBV18; D may correspond to TRBD1 or TRBD2 (5 bases each). The CDR3 contains 15 residues. Per germline, CDR1 KGHSH and CDR2 LQKENI. Deletions cut 0 bases from V and 0 bases from J, with 9 bases between. The CDR3 nucleotides are TGTGCCAGCTCACCACCTAAGGGGAGCTCCTACGAGCAGTACTTC. It is translated as CASSPPKGSSYEQYF.

The chain joins TRBV7-2 to TRBJ2-1; TRBD2 aligns across 8 bases. Germline trimming cut 0 bases from V and 7 bases from J; bases unmatched to any gene: 5. CDR1 is SGHTA, CDR2 FQGNSA, per germline. The CDR3 is 15 residues long. In DNA, the CDR3 is TGTGCCAGCAGCTTAGCGGGACTAGTCTATAATGAGCAGTTCTTC. Amino acids: CASSLAGLVYNEQFF.

The chain carries TRBV6-5 and TRBJ2-7; 8 nucleotides match TRBD2. This CDR3 has 15 residues. V dropped 2 bases and J dropped 3; count of bases not matched to a gene: 6. Germline assignment: CDR1 MNHEY and CDR2 SVGAGI. CDR3 region: CASSYSLAGYYEQYF. In nucleotides, the CDR3 is TGTGCCAGCAGTTACAGCCTAGCGGGCTACTACGAGCAGTACTTC.

The chain employs TRBV28 and TRBJ1-2, with D possibly being TRBD1 (5 bases). V dropped 8 bases and J dropped 2 bases, with 18 bases sitting between them. Germline assignment: CDR1 MDHEN and CDR2 SYDVKM. The CDR3 length is 15 residues. The CDR3 nucleotides read TGTGCCAGCCGGTCGTCGGGACGGGTCAACTATGGCTACACCTTC. This sequence encodes CASRSSGRVNYGYTF.

This clone has only a few counts. The chain links TRBV7-2 to TRBJ1-1, with D perhaps matching TRBD1 (5 bases). There are 14 residues in the CDR3. Germline V gives CDR1 SGHTA, CDR2 FQGNSA. Trimming took off 3 bases at V and 2 bases at J, with 10 bases between the two ends. This CDR3 is CASSFDRQNTEAFF. The CDR3 DNA reads TGTGCCAGCAGCTTTGACAGACAAAACACTGAAGCTTTCTTT.

The chain has TRBV6-4 and TRBJ2-3, with 8 bases that match TRBD2. This CDR3 spans 14 amino acids. Losses at the gene ends were 5 bases for V and 5 bases for J; bases not matched to a gene: 6. Germline V CDR1 and CDR2: MRHNA, SNTAGT. The CDR3 spells CASSRGGRGDTQYF. The CDR3, as DNA: TGTGCCAGCAGTCGGGGGGGCAGGGGAGATACGCAGTATTTT.

V usage is TRBV7-9 and J usage is TRBJ2-7; no clear D gene. V lost 3 bases and J 3 bases, leaving 15 bases between the germline ends. The CDR3 is 15 residues long. Germline lookup yields CDR1 SEHNR and CDR2 FQNEAQ (reference sequence). Here the CDR3 DNA reads TGTGCCAGCAGCTTCTCAATCGGCCGAAACTACGAGCAGTACTTC. As protein: CASSFSIGRNYEQYF.

The chain links TRBV6-5 to TRBJ2-3; D unclear. The CDR3 loop spans 16 amino acids. Trimming left V 3 bases short and J 2 bases short, with 15 bases between. Germline V gives CDR1 MNHEY, CDR2 SVGAGI. DNA for the CDR3: TGTGCCAGCAGTTATCTTCGCGGTGGCTTCACAGATACGCAGTATTTT. This sequence encodes CASSYLRGGFTDTQYF.

This chain links TRBV7-2 with TRBJ2-6, with a weak D call TRBD1 (5 bases). The CDR3 contains 16 residues. V gave up 1 base and J gave up 4 bases, with 11 bases separating them. Germline V CDR1 and CDR2: SGHTA, FQGNSA. CDR3 region: CASSLDARAGANVLTF. The CDR3 coding sequence is TGTGCCAGCAGCTTAGACGCCAGGGCAGGGGCCAACGTCCTGACTTTC.

The chain couples TRBV29-1 to TRBJ1-5, with D hard to call. V shed 4 bases and J shed 6 bases, with 10 bases lying between them. Germline-derived CDR1 and CDR2 are SQVTM and ANQGSEA. There are 12 residues in the CDR3. As DNA, the CDR3 is TGCAGCGTTGGGGAGGTAGGTCAGCCCCAGCATTTT. Its protein is CSVGEVGQPQHF. The full variable domain, in which reference TRBV29-1 and TRBJ1-5 provide the parts outside the CDR3, is SAVISQKPSRDICQRGTSLTIQCQVDSQVTMMFWYRQQPGQSLTLIATANQGSEATYESGFVIDKFPISRPNLTFSTLTVSNMSPEDSSIYLCSVGEVGQPQHFGDGTRLSIL.

This clone was observed a single time. J is TRBJ1-3 and V is TRBV6-5; D remains ambiguous. The CDR3 sequence is 13 residues long. CDR1 and CDR2 (germline): MNHEY, SVGAGI. V was cut by 5 bases and J by 5 bases, with 10 bases left in between. The CDR3 spells CASSPQDRNTIYF. The CDR3, as DNA: TGTGCCAGCAGTCCACAAGACCGAAACACCATATATTTT.

This chain uses TRBV5-6 with TRBJ1-4; D might be TRBD1 (6 bases). Trimming cost V 0 bases and J 10 bases, with 13 bases left between them. CDR3 length: 14 amino acids. CDR1 is SGHDT and CDR2 is YYEEEE in the germline V gene. The CDR3 loop is CASSLAGGERKLFF. CDR3 sequence (DNA): TGTGCCAGCAGCTTGGCGGGGGGCGAACGAAAACTGTTTTTT.

This chain joins TRBV5-1 and TRBJ2-2, with 9 bases lining up with TRBD2. With 0 bases clipped from V and 5 bases from J, the junction kept 5 bases outside the gene matches. CDR3 size: 16 residues. Germline V lookup: CDR1 SGHRS, CDR2 YFSETQ. The CDR3 region is CASSLGPSGATGELFF. CDR3 DNA sequence: TGCGCCAGCAGCTTGGGTCCTAGCGGGGCTACCGGGGAGCTGTTTTTT. Supplemented by reference TRBV5-1 and TRBJ2-2, the full variable domain reads KAGVTQTPRYLIKTRGQQVTLSCSPISGHRSVSWYQQTPGQGLQFLFEYFSETQRNKGNFPGRFSGRQFSNSRSEMNVSTLELGDSALYLCASSLGPSGATGELFFGEGSRLTVL.

The chain couples TRBV20-1 to TRBJ2-2; 14 bases line up with TRBD2. Trimming removed 3 bases from V and 5 bases from J; junction bases left unmatched: 5. Germline CDR1 and CDR2: DFQATT and SNEGSKA (reference sequence). The CDR3 runs to 16 residues. The DNA of the CDR3 is TGCAGTGCTAGTCCCGGGACTAGCGGGAGTACCGGGGAGCTGTTTTTT. It is translated as CSASPGTSGSTGELFF.

The rearrangement uses TRBV7-8 and TRBJ2-2, with 7 bases lining up with TRBD1. The trim removed 4 bases at V and 4 bases at J, leaving 6 bases unmatched. The CDR3 loop spans 15 amino acids. CDR1 and CDR2 from the germline V gene are SGHVS and FQNEAQ. The CDR3 bases are TGTGCCAGCAGCTCCCGACAGGGAAGCACCGGGGAGCTGTTTTTT. As protein: CASSSRQGSTGELFF.

This sequence joins TRBV28 and TRBJ2-3; D is ambiguous. V was clipped by 8 bases and J by 7 bases, with 10 bases between them. There are 11 residues in the CDR3. The germline gives CDR1 MDHEN, CDR2 SYDVKM. The CDR3 is CASLETNTQYF. The CDR3 DNA is TGTGCCAGCCTAGAGACCAATACGCAGTATTTT.

The chain couples TRBV7-6 to TRBJ2-1, with TRBD2 matching over 9 bases. The CDR3 loop spans 16 amino acids. V trimming: 1 base; J trimming: 3 bases; junction bases outside the gene matches: 4. CDR1 is SGHVS, CDR2 FNYEAQ, per germline. CDR3: CASSLESGRIYNEQFF. In DNA, the CDR3 is TGTGCCAGCAGCTTAGAGAGCGGGAGGATCTACAATGAGCAGTTCTTC.

Only one count was recorded for this clone. The chain employs TRBV9 and TRBJ2-6; weak D call: TRBD1 (5 bases). Germline CDR1 reads SGDLS; CDR2 reads YYNGEE. Deletions cut 3 bases from V and 0 bases from J, with 16 bases between. The CDR3 length is 18 residues. The CDR3 loop is CASSDTGTAPSGANVLTF. The CDR3, as DNA: TGTGCCAGCAGCGATACAGGAACAGCCCCCTCTGGGGCCAACGTCCTGACTTTC. Supplemented by reference TRBV9 and TRBJ2-6, the full variable domain reads DSGVTQTPKHLITATGQRVTLRCSPRSGDLSVYWYQQSLDQGLQFLIQYYNGEERAKGNILERFSAQQFPDLHSELNLSSLELGDSALYFCASSDTGTAPSGANVLTFGAGSRLTVL.

The chain has TRBV7-9 and TRBJ2-3; D tentatively fits TRBD1 or TRBD2 (5 bases each). The CDR3 covers 15 residues. CDR1 is SEHNR, CDR2 FQNEAQ, per germline (reference sequence). V lost 2 bases and J 5 bases, leaving 14 bases between the germline ends. The CDR3 loop is CASSLSGTSGDTQYF. The CDR3 region has the DNA TGTGCCAGCAGCTTATCCGGGACCTCTGGAGATACGCAGTATTTT.